Presented here are 15 T cell receptor beta chains from one specimen sequenced in a study of blood T cells in healthy people across ages. Next came a second PCR, run for about 6 to 11 cycles, which used a sample-barcoded 5' primer along with a J-beta primer mix. From the 5' RACE reads, TCRdb called clonotypes with MiXCR, one entry per CDR3 protein. In the table there are 1.5 million to 2 million distinct CDR3 sequences, about 49% of which are singletons. Input material: blood. The source of these receptors is a woman in her 40s in good health.

The chain recombines TRBV20-1 with TRBJ2-7, with D tentatively TRBD2 (6 bases). V lost 6 bases and J lost 4, with 19 bases in between. The CDR3 is made up of 14 amino acids. CDR1 and CDR2 (germline): DFQATT, SNEGSKA (reference sequence). The CDR3 sequence is CSANVGGTGYEQYF. The CDR3 DNA sequence: TGCAGTGCCAACGTGGGCGGGACTGGTTACGAGCAGTACTTC.

As DNA, the CDR3 is TGCGCCAGCAGCGAATGGGGGCGGGGGTCTAGCACAGATACGCAGTATTTT. This translates into CASSEWGRGSSTDTQYF. This chain connects TRBV4-3 to TRBJ2-3, with D possibly matching TRBD2 (7 bases). Germline-derived CDR1 and CDR2 are LGHNA and YSLEER. This CDR3 spans 17 amino acids. The V gene lost 5 bases and the J gene lost 0 bases, with 18 bases spanning the gap.

The V call is TRBV9, the J call TRBJ2-3; 12 nucleotides match TRBD2. The CDR3 consists of 15 residues. Germline V gives CDR1 SGDLS, CDR2 YYNGEE. Germline trimming cut 3 bases from V and 2 bases from J; bases unmatched to any gene: 1. The CDR3 DNA reads as TGTGCCAGCAGCGGGACTAGCGGGACCACAGATACGCAGTATTTT. The encoded protein is CASSGTSGTTDTQYF.

CDR3 coding DNA: TGTGCCAGCAGCCAAGATCTAGGCCCTGGGGAGCAGTTCTTC. Encoded protein: CASSQDLGPGEQFF. This chain joins TRBV4-2 and TRBJ2-1; D is unresolved. CDR3 length: 14 amino acids. Trimming took off 0 bases at V and 10 bases at J, with 13 bases between the two ends. Germline V gene lookup returns CDR1 LGHNA and CDR2 YNFKEQ.

Points on this clonotype: A much larger clone sits a single nucleotide away, making a read error possible. The rearrangement uses TRBV7-2 and TRBJ2-1; D is possibly TRBD1 (5 bases). The V end was cut by 4 bases, the J end by 7 bases, with 17 bases between. Germline values: CDR1 SGHTA, CDR2 FQGNSA. The CDR3 is made up of 15 amino acids. The CDR3 nucleotides are TGTGCCAGCAGCTGGCAACAAGGGGCGCGGAATGAGCAGTTCTTC. Translating it yields CASSWQQGARNEQFF.

This clonotype has just a few counts. The chain recombines TRBV6-2 or TRBV6-3 with TRBJ2-5, with a possible D match to TRBD1 (6 bases). The CDR3 is 15 amino acids. CDR1 and CDR2 (germline): MNHEY, SVGEGT. Trimming removed 2 bases from V and 4 bases from J, with 14 bases in between. Written as DNA, the CDR3 is TGTGCCAGCAGTTACGATCAAGACAGGCCAGAGACCCAGTACTTC. It encodes CASSYDQDRPETQYF.

CDR3 nucleotides: TGCGCCAGCAGTAAACAGGGAGAACCAACCTACGAGCAGTACTTC. It is translated as CASSKQGEPTYEQYF. This chain joins TRBV5-1 and TRBJ2-4; D perhaps matches TRBD1 (6 bases). The tail of the sequence fits TRBJ2-7 better, so the J call may be wrong. CDR3 length: 15 amino acids. The germline CDR1 and CDR2 sequences are SGHRS and YFSETQ.

The rearrangement joins TRBV4-2 to TRBJ2-7; 9 bases are a match to TRBD2. Looked up from germline, CDR1 is LGHNA and CDR2 is YNFKEQ. The CDR3 covers 16 residues. Trimming removed 1 base from V and 2 bases from J; junction bases left unmatched: 6. The CDR3 reads CASSQVTSGLPYEQYF. CDR3 DNA: TGTGCCAGCAGCCAAGTTACTAGCGGGTTACCCTACGAGCAGTACTTC.

The V call is TRBV6-1, the J call TRBJ2-5, with TRBD1 as a possible D gene (6 bases). This CDR3 has 17 amino acids. Germline values: CDR1 MNHNS, CDR2 SASEGT. Trimming removed 4 bases at V and 0 bases at J, with 18 bases between. For the CDR3, the DNA is TGTGCCAGCAGTGCCCCCCGAGGGACAAAGTACCAAGAGACCCAGTACTTC. As protein: CASSAPRGTKYQETQYF.

In this sample, this clonotype turned up once. The chain uses TRBV25-1 and TRBJ2-7; a weak D match, TRBD1 (6 bases). V was shortened by 3 bases and J by 4 bases, with 13 bases between the two germline ends. The V gene's germline CDR1 is MGHDK and CDR2 SYGVNS. This CDR3 comprises 14 residues. The CDR3 bases are TGTGCCAGCAGTGATGGGACACTTAATTACGAGCAGTACTTC. This encodes CASSDGTLNYEQYF.

The CDR3 loop reads CAISNPLYEQYF. DNA for the CDR3: TGTGCCATCAGTAACCCCCTCTACGAGCAGTACTTC. The chain employs TRBV10-3 and TRBJ2-7, with unresolved D. CDR1 is ENHRY, CDR2 SYGVKD, per germline. Trimming shortened V by 5 bases and J by 3 bases, and 8 bases separated the two germline ends. This CDR3 contains 12 residues.

The chain recombines TRBV28 with TRBJ2-1, with TRBD2 matching 7 bases. The CDR3 is 12 residues long. CDR1 and CDR2 from the germline V gene are MDHEN and SYDVKM. Trimming at V came to 8 bases and at J to 10 bases, leaving 8 bases not matched to a gene. The CDR3 DNA is TGTGCCAGCCGGGGGGACCCCCGGGAGCAGTTCTTC. Amino acids: CASRGDPREQFF.

This chain connects TRBV10-3 to TRBJ2-3; tentative D call: TRBD1 (6 bases). Per germline, CDR1 ENHRY and CDR2 SYGVKD. The CDR3 spans 15 residues. Trimming took 0 bases from V and 5 from J, leaving 12 bases between them. CDR3 bases: TGTGCCATCAGTGAGTCAGGGGACATCAAAGATACGCAGTATTTT. It translates to CAISESGDIKDTQYF.

This clonotype has more than one count but fewer than ten. The chain combines TRBV4-3 with TRBJ2-7, with 11 bases aligning to TRBD1. Germline-derived CDR1 and CDR2 are LGHNA and YSLEER. Trimming removed 0 bases from V and 3 bases from J; junction bases left unmatched: 4. The CDR3 sequence is 16 residues long. CDR3 nucleotide sequence: TGCGCCAGCAGCCAAGATTATGGGACAGGGGGCTACGAGCAGTACTTC. The encoded protein is CASSQDYGTGGYEQYF.

The V gene is TRBV7-2, the J gene TRBJ2-7, with 13 bases lining up with TRBD2. Germline values: CDR1 SGHTA, CDR2 FQGNSA. CDR3 size: 17 residues. Trimming at V came to 2 bases and at J to 9 bases, leaving 13 bases not matched to a gene. The CDR3 DNA follows: TGTGCCAGCAGCTTAACTAGGACTAGCGGGGGCCATCCGGGGCAGTACTTC. As protein: CASSLTRTSGGHPGQYF.